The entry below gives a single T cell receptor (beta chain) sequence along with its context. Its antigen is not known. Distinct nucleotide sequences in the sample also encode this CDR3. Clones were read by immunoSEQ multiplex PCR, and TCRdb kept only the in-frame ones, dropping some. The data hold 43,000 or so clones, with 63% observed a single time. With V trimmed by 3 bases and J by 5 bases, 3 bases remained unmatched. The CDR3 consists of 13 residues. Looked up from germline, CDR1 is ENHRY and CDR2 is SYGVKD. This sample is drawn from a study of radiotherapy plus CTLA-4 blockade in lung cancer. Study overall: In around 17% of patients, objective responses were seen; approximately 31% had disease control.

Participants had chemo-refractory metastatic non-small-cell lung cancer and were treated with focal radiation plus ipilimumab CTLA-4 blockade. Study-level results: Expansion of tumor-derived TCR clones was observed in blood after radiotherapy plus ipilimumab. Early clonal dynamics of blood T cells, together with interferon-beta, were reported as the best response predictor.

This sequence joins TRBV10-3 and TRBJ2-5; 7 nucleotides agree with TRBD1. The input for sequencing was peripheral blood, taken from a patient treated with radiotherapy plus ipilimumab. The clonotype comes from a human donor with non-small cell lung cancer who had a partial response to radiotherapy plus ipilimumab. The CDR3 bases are TGTGCCATCAGTGACGGCAGGGGGGAGACCCAGTACTTC. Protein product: CAISDGRGETQYF.